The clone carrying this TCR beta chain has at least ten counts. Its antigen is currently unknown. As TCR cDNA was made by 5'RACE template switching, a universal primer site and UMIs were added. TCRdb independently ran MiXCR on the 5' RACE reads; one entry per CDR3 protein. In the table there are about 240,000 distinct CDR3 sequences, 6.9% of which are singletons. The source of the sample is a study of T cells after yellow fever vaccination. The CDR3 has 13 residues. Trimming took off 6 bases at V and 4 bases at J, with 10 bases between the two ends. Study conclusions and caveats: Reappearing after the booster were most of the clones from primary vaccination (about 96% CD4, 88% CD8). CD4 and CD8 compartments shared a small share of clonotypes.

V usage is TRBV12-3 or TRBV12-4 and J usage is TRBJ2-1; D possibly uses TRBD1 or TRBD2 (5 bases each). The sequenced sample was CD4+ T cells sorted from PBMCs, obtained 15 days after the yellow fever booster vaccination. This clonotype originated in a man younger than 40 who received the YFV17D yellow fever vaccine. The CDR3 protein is CASRAGTYNEQFF. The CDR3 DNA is TGTGCCAGCAGAGCCGGGACGTACAATGAGCAGTTCTTC.